The next 21 T cell receptor beta chains were all read from a single sample in a study of T cells after posttransplantation cyclophosphamide. Controls had myeloablative marrow grafts with methotrexate and calcineurin inhibitor, sampled at 1 year. The data were produced by immunoSEQ multiplex PCR, yet TCRdb's version contains in-frame clones alone and is incomplete. Of over 15,000 clones listed, around 85% are singletons. The sample consisted of PBMCs, taken after allogeneic stem cell transplant with calcineurin inhibitor and methotrexate. The source is a female patient under 30 who received an allogeneic stem cell transplant from an unrelated donor, was CMV-positive, and had acute and chronic GVHD. The T cells may come from the graft donor.

V is TRBV10-1 and J is TRBJ2-7; D perhaps matches TRBD2 (5 bases). The V gene's germline CDR1 is WNHNN and CDR2 SYGVQD (reference sequence). V lost 6 bases to trimming and J lost 5 bases, with 17 bases between them. The CDR3 totals 14 residues. The DNA of the CDR3 is TGCGCCAGCAGCCACCGGGGAGCGAGGAACGAGCAGTACTTC. It translates to CASSHRGARNEQYF.

This chain connects TRBV15 to TRBJ1-5; D ambiguous. This CDR3 is built from 14 residues. V lost 0 bases to trimming and J lost 8 bases, with 11 bases between them. Germline CDR1 LNHNV, CDR2 YYDKDF (reference sequence). The CDR3 region is CATSRDQGGKPQHF. Written as DNA, the CDR3 is TGTGCCACCAGCAGAGATCAAGGAGGGAAGCCCCAGCATTTT.

The genes are TRBV28 and TRBJ1-1; tentative D call: TRBD1 (5 bases). This CDR3 contains 11 residues. Germline assignment: CDR1 MDHEN and CDR2 SYDVKM. Between the trimmed V and J ends, which lost 6 bases and 7 bases, there was a span of 9 bases. The CDR3 nucleotides are TGTGCCAGCAGATCCGACAGTGAAGCTTTCTTT. This translates into CASRSDSEAFF.

This clone has just one count. This sequence joins TRBV27 and TRBJ2-3; D call uncertain. The germline gives CDR1 MNHEY, CDR2 SMNVEV (reference sequence). With 3 bases removed from V and 0 bases from J, the gap between germline ends came to 13 bases. This CDR3 is 16 amino acids long. CDR3 sequence (DNA): TGTGCCAGCAGTTTTTGGGCAGGTGGTAGCACAGATACGCAGTATTTT. This encodes CASSFWAGGSTDTQYF.

This chain connects TRBV6-1 to TRBJ1-4; TRBD1 aligns across 7 bases. CDR1 and CDR2 (germline): MNHNS, SASEGT. V lost 7 bases to trimming and J lost 4 bases; unmatched junction nucleotides: 9. The CDR3 contains 15 residues. The DNA for the CDR3 is TGTGCCAGCACCGCGTTGGGACAGCTTAATGAAAAACTGTTTTTT. Amino acid sequence: CASTALGQLNEKLFF.

This sequence joins TRBV2 and TRBJ1-2, with D perhaps TRBD1 (5 bases). The CDR3 is 13 residues long. V lost 3 bases to trimming and J lost 4 bases, with 9 bases between them. Looked up from germline, CDR1 is SNHLY and CDR2 is FYNNEI. Here the CDR3 DNA reads TGTGCCAGCAGTGAGAACCAGGGCTATGGCTACACCTTC. The encoded protein is CASSENQGYGYTF.

The chain recombines TRBV7-9 with TRBJ2-1; TRBD1 is a possible D gene (5 bases). This CDR3 is 15 amino acids long. Looked up from germline, CDR1 is SEHNR and CDR2 is FQNEAQ (reference sequence). V lost 0 bases to trimming and J lost 5 bases, with 11 bases between them. CDR3 sequence reads: CASSLALGVHNEQFF. Written as DNA, the CDR3 is TGTGCCAGCAGCTTAGCTTTAGGGGTTCACAATGAGCAGTTCTTC.

This clone occurred once. The CDR3 is CAWSKGGELDTQYF. Here the CDR3 DNA reads TGTGCCTGGAGTAAAGGGGGGGAATTAGATACGCAGTATTTT. The gene calls are TRBV30 and TRBJ2-3, with a tentative D call TRBD2 (7 bases). The V end was cut by 2 bases, the J end by 5 bases, with 14 bases between. The CDR3 spans 14 residues. In germline, CDR1 is GTSNPN, CDR2 SVGIG (reference sequence). Full variable domain (missing parts from reference TRBV30 and TRBJ2-3): SQTIHQWPATLVQPVGSPLSLECTVEGTSNPNLYWYRQAAGRGLQLLFYSVGIGQISSEVPQNLSASRPQDRQFILSSKKLLLSDSGFYLCAWSKGGELDTQYFGPGTRLTVL.

This clone has just a few counts. The chain couples TRBV29-1 to TRBJ2-1; 10 bases fit TRBD1. V lost 7 bases and J lost 8; bases outside the gene matches: 32. The CDR3 loop spans 21 amino acids. Germline loops: CDR1 SQVTM, CDR2 ANQGSEA. The CDR3 is CSAAGGLGDRGTGGPGYEQFF. The CDR3 DNA sequence: TGCAGCGCCGCCGGGGGATTGGGGGACAGGGGTACGGGAGGGCCAGGGTATGAGCAGTTCTTC.

The V and J genes are TRBV7-2 and TRBJ2-7, with D perhaps TRBD2 (6 bases). Germline V gene lookup returns CDR1 SGHTA and CDR2 FQGNSA. The germline V and J ends were trimmed by 4 bases and 7 bases, with 14 bases remaining between them. The CDR3 loop spans 13 amino acids. The CDR3 loop is CASSSLGGREQYF. CDR3 nucleotides: TGTGCCAGCAGCTCCCTGGGGGGTCGGGAGCAGTACTTC.

This chain connects TRBV13 to TRBJ1-6; no firm D call. The CDR3 is 13 amino acids. CDR1 is PRHDT and CDR2 is FYEKMQ in the germline V gene (reference sequence). V was pared by 5 bases and J by 9 bases, with 11 bases between. The CDR3 DNA follows: TGTGCCAGCAGCCAGCGTCCGGGTTCACCCCTCCACTTT. As protein: CASSQRPGSPLHF.

This chain uses TRBV5-3 with TRBJ1-5; D unresolved. TRBV5-3 is an ORF, with its function uncertain. Trimming pared 8 bases from V and 7 bases from J, leaving 13 bases between. This CDR3 region has 12 residues. CDR3 loop: CASLGLAQPQHF. The DNA of the CDR3 is TGTGCCAGCTTGGGCCTCGCCCAGCCCCAGCATTTT.

This clone was picked up a small number of times. The chain joins TRBV10-3 to TRBJ1-1; maybe TRBD1 (5 bases). Trimming removed 11 bases at V and 0 bases at J, with 13 bases between. Germline assignment: CDR1 ENHRY and CDR2 SYGVKD. The CDR3 runs to 13 residues. Here the CDR3 DNA reads TGTGCCTTACAGGCTGCCATGAACACTGAAGCTTTCTTT. Encoded protein: CALQAAMNTEAFF.

In DNA form, the CDR3 reads TGTGCCAGCAGCACCTCCGGGACTATGACCTACGAGCAGTACTTC. Its protein is CASSTSGTMTYEQYF. The V gene is TRBV7-6, the J gene TRBJ2-7; TRBD2 agrees at 7 bases. The CDR3 is made up of 15 amino acids. Germline CDR1 is SGHVS and CDR2 is FNYEAQ. The V and J ends lost 5 bases and 2 bases, in that order; junction bases with no gene match: 9.

J is TRBJ2-3 and V is TRBV10-2; 9 bases are shared with TRBD2. V lost 8 bases, J lost 5 bases, and 8 bases stayed unmatched. CDR1 is WSHSY, CDR2 SAAADI, per germline. The CDR3 runs 14 residues. CDR3 region: CASGISGSQDTQYF. The CDR3, as DNA: TGCGCCAGCGGAATTAGCGGGAGTCAAGATACGCAGTATTTT.

This sequence joins TRBV6-1 and TRBJ2-1; no definite D call. Trimming stripped 2 bases from V and 2 bases from J, with 10 bases between. Germline values: CDR1 MNHNS, CDR2 SASEGT. The CDR3 has 15 residues. CDR3 region: CASSELQEPYNEQFF. In DNA form, the CDR3 reads TGTGCCAGCAGTGAACTGCAGGAACCCTACAATGAGCAGTTCTTC.

The chain combines TRBV5-4 with TRBJ2-3; 7 bases line up with TRBD2. This CDR3 has 15 residues. CDR1 is SGHNT and CDR2 is YYREEE in the germline V gene (reference sequence). The V gene end was trimmed by 2 bases and the J gene end by 0 bases; junction bases not matched to a gene: 3. For the CDR3, the DNA is TGTGCCAGCAGCTTAGCTAGCGGAAGCACAGATACGCAGTATTTT. Amino acids: CASSLASGSTDTQYF.

The genes are TRBV13 and TRBJ2-3; 11 bases fit TRBD2. The germline gives CDR1 PRHDT, CDR2 FYEKMQ (reference sequence). This CDR3 is 18 amino acids long. The V and J ends lost 4 bases and 3 bases, in that order; junction bases with no gene match: 12. The CDR3 spells CASSSLAGDPLRTDTQYF. The CDR3 nucleotides are TGTGCCAGCAGCTCACTAGCGGGGGACCCCCTAAGGACAGATACGCAGTATTTT.

The V call is TRBV4-1, the J call TRBJ2-7; TRBD1 might be the D (5 bases). The CDR3 extends over 13 amino acids. V was shortened by 0 bases and J by 5 bases, with 8 bases between the two germline ends. The V gene's germline CDR1 is MGHRA and CDR2 YSYEKL. In nucleotides, the CDR3 is TGCGCCAGCAGCCAAGAGGGGCTTGACGAGCAGTACTTC. As protein: CASSQEGLDEQYF.

V usage is TRBV27 and J usage is TRBJ2-2; TRBD2 aligns across 10 bases. The CDR3 sequence is 16 residues long. The germline CDR1 and CDR2 sequences are MNHEY and SMNVEV (reference sequence). V shed 3 bases, J shed 6 bases, and the junction held 7 bases outside the gene matches. Here the CDR3 DNA reads TGTGCCAGCAGTTTTTTAAGCGGGAGGGGATCCGGGGAGCTGTTTTTT. Its translation is CASSFLSGRGSGELFF.

The rearrangement uses TRBV5-5 and TRBJ2-7; a weak D match, TRBD1 (6 bases). Trimming left V 2 bases short and J 3 bases short, with 18 bases between. The CDR3 loop spans 16 amino acids. Per germline, CDR1 SGHKS and CDR2 YYEKEE (reference sequence). DNA for the CDR3: TGTGCCAGCAGCTTTGATGTGGGGGCCCCCCTCTACGAGCAGTACTTC. Residues: CASSFDVGAPLYEQYF.